Described below is a single T cell receptor (beta chain) sequence and its context. The target of this receptor is not known. There are no base qualities to consult, and no much larger clone falls within one base. This entry comes from a study of T cell changes during pregnancy in multiple sclerosis (dated by TCRdb to between 2018 and 2021). Some background on the complete study: The study examined how the T cell repertoire changed over the course of pregnancy in women with multiple sclerosis.

The library relied on the immunoSEQ multiplex PCR assay. The immuneACCESS repertoire file appears here via TCRdb, limited to in-frame rearrangements. These files lack a portion of the clones; in checked studies, under half of the deficit traces to unresolved V genes, and the cause of the others is not known. In this sample the table shows 75,000 to 95,000 clones, under 95% of which occur a single time. The ten largest clonotypes hold more than 1.5% of the sample. After removal of 3 bases from V and 6 bases from J, the junction retains 8 bases not matched to a gene. The CDR3 goes from the cysteine to the phenylalanine over 14 residues. Of all the DNA, just the CDR3 is kept, 42 bases in frame from base 1. For CDR1 and CDR2, the germline V gene (reference sequence) lists GTSNPN and SVGIG.

The sample consisted of peripheral blood, taken in the first trimester of pregnancy. This sequence uses TRBV30 and TRBJ2-1, with 7 central nucleotides matching TRBD2. The clonotype originates from a female donor in good health, enrolled as a control in a pregnancy study. DNA sequence: TGTGCCTGGAGGCCCCCGGGGGGTACCAATGAGCAGTTCTTC. Its protein is CAWRPPGGTNEQFF.